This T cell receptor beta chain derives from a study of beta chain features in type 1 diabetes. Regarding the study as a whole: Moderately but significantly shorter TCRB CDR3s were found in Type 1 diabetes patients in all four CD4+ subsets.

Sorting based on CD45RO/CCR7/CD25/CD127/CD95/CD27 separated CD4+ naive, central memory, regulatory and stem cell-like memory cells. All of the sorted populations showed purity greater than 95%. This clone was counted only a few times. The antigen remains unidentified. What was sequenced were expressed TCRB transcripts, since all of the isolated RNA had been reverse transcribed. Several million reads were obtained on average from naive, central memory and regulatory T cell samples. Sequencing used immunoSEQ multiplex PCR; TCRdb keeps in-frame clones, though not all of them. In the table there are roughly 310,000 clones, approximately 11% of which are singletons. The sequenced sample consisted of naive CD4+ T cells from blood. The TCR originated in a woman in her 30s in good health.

CDR3 bases: TGCAGCGTTGAAGTCGCGGGAGGCCCCTACAATGAGCAGTTCTTC. The encoded protein is CSVEVAGGPYNEQFF. The chain employs TRBV29-1 and TRBJ2-1; TRBD2 matches 8 bases. The V gene end was trimmed by 1 base and the J gene end by 2 bases; junction bases not matched to a gene: 4. CDR3 length equals 15 residues. CDR1 SQVTM and CDR2 ANQGSEA come from the germline V gene.